This T cell receptor beta chain is from a study of T cell repertoires in cytomegalovirus infection. Study background: It was recently identified HLA-C-restricted and well-studied HLA-B-restricted CMV epitopes that the study used. Based on public TCR beta signatures, there were indications of CMV infection and of a matching HLA type. Overall study findings and caveats: Totalled public TCR beta family frequency picked out people who carried CMV plus the relevant HLA. HLA-C-restricted CMV-specific TCR beta clonotypes were dominant in the ex vivo response.

TCRdb analysed the reads with MiXCR anew, one entry per CDR3 protein. The sample has 600,000 to 700,000 distinct CDR3 sequences; about 30% are singletons. This CDR3 has 15 amino acids. V lost 5 bases and J lost 2, with 13 bases in between. Germline CDR1 SGHVS, CDR2 FQNEAQ. In this sample, this clonotype turned up many times. The antigen remains undetermined. The chain recombines TRBV7-8 with TRBJ1-3; no clear D gene. This material consisted of cultured PBMCs, taken from culture after CMV antigen stimulation. This TCR derives from a human donor in good health (CMV status not recorded). Some clones in this sample may be carry-over from other donors' samples. CDR3 bases: TGTGCCAGCAGCCCCCGGAGCGACGCTGGAAACACCATATATTTT. This translates into CASSPRSDAGNTIYF.